This entry describes one TCR beta chain. Its target is unknown. A much larger clone differs from this one at a single base, so this may be a read error. This sample is part of a study of tumor and adjacent non-tumor tissue in lung cancer. The overall study: Aged roughly 30 to 85 years, patients included fewer than 11 men and several women with stage I to III disease.

Study-level points and caveats: Significantly higher TCR diversity was found in tumor than normal lung.

A modified ARM-PCR protocol with three rounds of nested PCR amplified TCRbeta. TCRdb recomputed calls from the multiplex PCR reads with MiXCR, one row per CDR3 protein. This table holds about 81,000 distinct CDR3 sequences, roughly 72% found once. Germline V gene sequence: CDR1 SQVTM, CDR2 ANQGSEA. The CDR3 loop spans 13 amino acids. No cell sorting was done before RNA was extracted from the tissue. Sequenced sample: lung tumor tissue. The sequence derives from a woman in her thirties or forties with non-small cell lung cancer. V is TRBV29-1 and J is TRBJ2-2; possibly TRBD1 for D (5 bases). CDR3: CSLDRPNTGELFF. For the CDR3, the DNA is TGCAGCCTTGACAGACCGAACACCGGGGAGCTGTTTTTT.